The rows below give T cell receptor beta chains drawn from one sample of a study of T-cell reconstitution after alpha-beta-depleted transplantation in children. Using its own MiXCR run on the PCR reads, TCRdb lists one record per CDR3 protein. Seen here are 350,000 to 400,000 distinct CDR3 sequences, 13% observed once, and the top ten hold 3.5% to 4.5%. Source: PBMCs, taken from the stem cell graft. These receptors were taken from a human donor who donated a stem cell graft to a child with Fanconi anemia. CDR3s include the opening cysteine and the closing phenylalanine or tryptophan. The D gene is left open where the match is weak. Size values are once, few and many counts, or a class for expanded clones, and some rows have none.

clone_size j_call d_call v_call cdr3_nt cdr3_aa
many TRBJ1-2 . TRBV10-3 TGTGCCATCAGTGAGACCGTACCACCGGACCCCTCCGTACACACCTTC CAISETVPPDPSVHTF
. TRBJ1-1 . TRBV7-2 TGTGCCAGCAGCTTACATGCAGCTATGAACACTGAAGCTTTCTTT CASSLHAAMNTEAFF
few TRBJ2-1 . TRBV27 TGTGCCAGCACCCTGACACGGGACTACAATGAGCAGTTCTTC CASTLTRDYNEQFF
many TRBJ2-7 . TRBV3-1 TGTGCCAGCAGCCAAAGGACGCCAAACTACGAGCAGTACTTC CASSQRTPNYEQYF
many TRBJ2-2 . TRBV6-2/TRBV6-3 TGTGCCAGCAGCCGGACCGCCGACCTGAACACCGGGGAGCTGTTTTTT CASSRTADLNTGELFF
. TRBJ2-1 TRBD2 TRBV7-7 TGTGCTAGCAGCTCTGGGACTAGCTCCTACAATGAGCAGTTCTTC CASSSGTSSYNEQFF
few TRBJ2-7 . TRBV18 TGTGCCAGCTCACCGTACAGCTCCTACGAGCAGTACTTC CASSPYSSYEQYF
few TRBJ2-4 TRBD1 TRBV7-8 TGTGCCAGCAGCTTAACGACAGGGGGCGTAGCCAAAAACATTCAGTACTTC CASSLTTGGVAKNIQYF
few TRBJ1-5 . TRBV6-1 TGTGCCAGCGGAGGCCCGCTCAATCAGCCCCAGCATTTT CASGGPLNQPQHF
few TRBJ2-3 . TRBV29-1 TGCAGCGTCCTCGGCAGAGGATTAGATACGCAGTATTTT CSVLGRGLDTQYF
many TRBJ1-5 . TRBV5-5 TGTGCCAGCAGCTTGGCTCCCGGCAATCAGCCCCAGCATTTT CASSLAPGNQPQHF
few TRBJ1-5 TRBD1 TRBV15 TGTGCCACCAGCCAGGGGGGGAATCAGCCCCAGCATTTT CATSQGGNQPQHF
many TRBJ2-3 TRBD2 TRBV4-2 TGTGCCAGCAGGGGACCGGGACTAGCGGCCGATACGCAGTATTTT CASRGPGLAADTQYF
. TRBJ2-1 TRBD1 TRBV5-1 TGCGCCAGCAGCTGGCGGACAGGGGAGGTCGGCAATGAGCAGTTCTTC CASSWRTGEVGNEQFF
many TRBJ2-5 . TRBV5-6 TGTGCCAGCAGGTCCATTGGTAGGAAGACCCAGTACTTC CASRSIGRKTQYF
many TRBJ2-2 TRBD1 TRBV9 TGTGCCAGCAGCGAGACAGGGGACACCGGGGAGCTGTTTTTT CASSETGDTGELFF
. TRBJ1-1 . TRBV2 TGTGCCAGCAGGGTACAGGGTGTGGGTGGCGAAGCTTTCTTT CASRVQGVGGEAFF